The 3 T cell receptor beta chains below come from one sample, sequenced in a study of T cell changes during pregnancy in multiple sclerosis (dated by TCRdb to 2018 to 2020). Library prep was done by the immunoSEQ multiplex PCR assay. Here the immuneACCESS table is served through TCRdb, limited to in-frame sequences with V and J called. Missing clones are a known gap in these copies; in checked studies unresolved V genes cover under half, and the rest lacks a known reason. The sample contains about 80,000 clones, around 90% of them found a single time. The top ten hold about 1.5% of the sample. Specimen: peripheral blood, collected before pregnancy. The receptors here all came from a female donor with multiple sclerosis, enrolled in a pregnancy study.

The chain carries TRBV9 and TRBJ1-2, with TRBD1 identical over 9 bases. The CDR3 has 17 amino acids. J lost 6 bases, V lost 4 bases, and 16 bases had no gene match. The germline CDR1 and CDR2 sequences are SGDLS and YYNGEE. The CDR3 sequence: CASSPRTTPGQGNGYTF. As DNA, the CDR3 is TGTGCCAGCAGCCCACGGACCACACCGGGACAGGGTAATGGCTACACCTTC.

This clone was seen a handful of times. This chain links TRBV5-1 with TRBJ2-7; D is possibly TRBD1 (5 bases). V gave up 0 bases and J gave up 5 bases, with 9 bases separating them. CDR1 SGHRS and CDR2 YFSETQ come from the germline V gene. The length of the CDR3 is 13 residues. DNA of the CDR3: TGCGCCAGCAGCTTGGAGCTAGGGGACGAGCAGTACTTC. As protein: CASSLELGDEQYF.

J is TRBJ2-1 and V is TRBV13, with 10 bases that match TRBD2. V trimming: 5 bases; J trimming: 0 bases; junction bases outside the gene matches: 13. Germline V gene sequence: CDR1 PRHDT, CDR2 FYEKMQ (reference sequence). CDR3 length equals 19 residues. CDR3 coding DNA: TGTGCCAGCAGCAGCCTACGGGGTAGCGGGGGGACCTCCTACAATGAGCAGTTCTTC. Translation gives CASSSLRGSGGTSYNEQFF.